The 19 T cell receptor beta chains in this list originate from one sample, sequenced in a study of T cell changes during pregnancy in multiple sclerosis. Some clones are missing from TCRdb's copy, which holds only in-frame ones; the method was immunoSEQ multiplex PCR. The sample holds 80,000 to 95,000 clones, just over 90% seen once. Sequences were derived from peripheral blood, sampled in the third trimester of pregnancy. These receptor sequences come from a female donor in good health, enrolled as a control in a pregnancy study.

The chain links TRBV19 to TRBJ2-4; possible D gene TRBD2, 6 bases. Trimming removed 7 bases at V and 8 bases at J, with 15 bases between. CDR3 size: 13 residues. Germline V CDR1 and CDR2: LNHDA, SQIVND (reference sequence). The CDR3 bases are TGTGCCAGTACTCACCGCGGGGCGGACATTCAGTACTTC. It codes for CASTHRGADIQYF.

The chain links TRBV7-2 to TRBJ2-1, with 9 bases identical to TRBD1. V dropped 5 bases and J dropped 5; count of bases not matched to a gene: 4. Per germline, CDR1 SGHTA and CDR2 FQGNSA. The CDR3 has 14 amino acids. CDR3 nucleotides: TGTGCCAGCAGCCCGCGGACAGGGGACAATGAGCAGTTCTTC. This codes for CASSPRTGDNEQFF.

CDR3 in amino acids: CALSPIAGRGETQYF. DNA of the CDR3: TGTGCCTTAAGCCCCATAGCGGGCAGGGGAGAGACCCAGTACTTC. The chain employs TRBV30 and TRBJ2-5, with a tentative D call TRBD2 (7 bases). The germline V gene encodes CDR1 GTSNPN and CDR2 SVGIG (reference sequence). This CDR3 is 15 amino acids long. Trimming stripped 7 bases from V and 4 bases from J, with 22 bases between.

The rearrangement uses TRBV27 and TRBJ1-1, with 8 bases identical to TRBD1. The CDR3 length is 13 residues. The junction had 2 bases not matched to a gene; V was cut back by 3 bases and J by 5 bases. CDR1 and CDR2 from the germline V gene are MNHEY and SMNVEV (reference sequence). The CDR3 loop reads CASSFRGRTEAFF. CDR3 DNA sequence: TGTGCCAGCAGTTTCAGGGGGCGTACTGAAGCTTTCTTT.

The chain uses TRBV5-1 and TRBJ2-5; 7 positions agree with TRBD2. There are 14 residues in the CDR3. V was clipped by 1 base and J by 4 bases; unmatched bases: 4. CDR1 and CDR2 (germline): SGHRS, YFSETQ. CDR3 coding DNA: TGCGCCAGCAGCTTGACGCCGGGGGGAGAGACCCAGTACTTC. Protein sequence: CASSLTPGGETQYF.

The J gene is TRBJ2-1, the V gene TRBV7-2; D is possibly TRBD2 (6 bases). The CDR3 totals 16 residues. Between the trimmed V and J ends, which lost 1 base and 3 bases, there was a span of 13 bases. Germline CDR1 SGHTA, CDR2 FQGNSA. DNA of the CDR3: TGTGCCAGCAGCTTAGAGCGCGGGACGGGCTACAATGAGCAGTTCTTC. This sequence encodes CASSLERGTGYNEQFF.

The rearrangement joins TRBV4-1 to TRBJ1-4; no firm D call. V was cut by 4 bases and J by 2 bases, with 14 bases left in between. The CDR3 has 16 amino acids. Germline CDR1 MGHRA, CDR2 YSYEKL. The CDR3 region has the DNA TGCGCCAGCAGCCCTTTTCGGGAACGTACTAATGAAAAACTGTTTTTT. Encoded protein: CASSPFRERTNEKLFF.

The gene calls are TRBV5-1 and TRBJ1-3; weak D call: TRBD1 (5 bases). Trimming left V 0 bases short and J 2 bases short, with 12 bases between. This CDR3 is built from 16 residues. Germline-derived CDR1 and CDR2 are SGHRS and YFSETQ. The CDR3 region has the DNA TGCGCCAGCAGCTTGGAAGGGGCAGAAACTGGAAACACCATATATTTT. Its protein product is CASSLEGAETGNTIYF.

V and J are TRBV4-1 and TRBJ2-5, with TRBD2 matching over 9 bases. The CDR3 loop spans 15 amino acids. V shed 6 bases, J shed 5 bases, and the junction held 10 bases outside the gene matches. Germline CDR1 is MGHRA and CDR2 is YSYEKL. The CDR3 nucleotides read TGCGCCAGCAGTCAGGGGCGGGAGGGCCTCGAGACCCAGTACTTC. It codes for CASSQGREGLETQYF.

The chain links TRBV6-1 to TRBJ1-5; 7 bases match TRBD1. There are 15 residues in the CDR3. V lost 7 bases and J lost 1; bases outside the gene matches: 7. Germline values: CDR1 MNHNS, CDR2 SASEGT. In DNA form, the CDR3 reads TGTGCCAGCATCGGCGACAGGGCGAGCAATCAGCCCCAGCATTTT. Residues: CASIGDRASNQPQHF.

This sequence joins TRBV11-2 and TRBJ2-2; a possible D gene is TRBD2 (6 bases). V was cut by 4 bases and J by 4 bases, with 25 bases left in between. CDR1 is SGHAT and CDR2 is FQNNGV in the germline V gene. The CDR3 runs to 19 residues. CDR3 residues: CASSSLRVAVDRTTGELFF. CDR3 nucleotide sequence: TGTGCCAGCAGCTCCCTTCGGGTAGCGGTAGATAGGACCACCGGGGAGCTGTTTTTT. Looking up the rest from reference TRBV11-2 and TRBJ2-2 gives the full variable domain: EAGVAQSPRYKIIEKRQSVAFWCNPISGHATLYWYQQILGQGPKLLIQFQNNGVVDDSQLPKDRFSAERLKGVDSTLKIQPAKLEDSAVYLCASSSLRVAVDRTTGELFFGEGSRLTVL.

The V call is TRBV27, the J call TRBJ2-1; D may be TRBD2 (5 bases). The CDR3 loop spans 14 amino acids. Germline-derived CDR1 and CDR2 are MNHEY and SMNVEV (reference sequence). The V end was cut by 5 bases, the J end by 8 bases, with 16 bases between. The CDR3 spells CASSLASSDDEQFF. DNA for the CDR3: TGTGCCAGCAGTCTAGCATCGAGTGATGATGAGCAGTTCTTC.

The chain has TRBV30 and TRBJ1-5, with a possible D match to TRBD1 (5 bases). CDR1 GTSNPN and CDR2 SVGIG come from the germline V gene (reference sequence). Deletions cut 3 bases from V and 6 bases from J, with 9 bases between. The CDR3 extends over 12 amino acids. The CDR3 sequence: CAWSGTSQPQHF. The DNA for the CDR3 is TGTGCCTGGAGCGGGACTAGTCAGCCCCAGCATTTT.

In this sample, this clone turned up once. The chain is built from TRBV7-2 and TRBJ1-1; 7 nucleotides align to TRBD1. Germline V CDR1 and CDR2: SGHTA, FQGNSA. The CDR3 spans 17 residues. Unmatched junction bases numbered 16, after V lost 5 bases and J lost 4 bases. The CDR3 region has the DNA TGTGCCAGCAGCCCCGCCACGGCAGGGGGAATGGGCACTGAAGCTTTCTTT. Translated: CASSPATAGGMGTEAFF.

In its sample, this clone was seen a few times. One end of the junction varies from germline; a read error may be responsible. The CDR3 loop is CASSHRGLNAEAFF. CDR3 nucleotides: TGCGCCAGCAGCCACCGGGGATTGAACGCTGAAGCTTTCTTT. This sequence joins TRBV4-1 and TRBJ1-1; D remains unclear. Looked up from germline, CDR1 is MGHRA and CDR2 is YSYEKL. The CDR3 consists of 14 residues.

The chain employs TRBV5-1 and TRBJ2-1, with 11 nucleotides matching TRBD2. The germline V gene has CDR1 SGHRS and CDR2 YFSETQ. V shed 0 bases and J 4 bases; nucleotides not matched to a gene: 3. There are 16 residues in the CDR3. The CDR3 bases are TGCGCCAGCAGCTTGGCGGGGACTAGCGGTTACAATGAGCAGTTCTTC. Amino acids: CASSLAGTSGYNEQFF.

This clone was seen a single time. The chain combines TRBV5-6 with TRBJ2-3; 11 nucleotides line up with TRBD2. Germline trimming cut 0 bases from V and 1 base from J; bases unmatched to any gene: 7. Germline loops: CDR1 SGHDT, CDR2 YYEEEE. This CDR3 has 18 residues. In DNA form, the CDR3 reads TGTGCCAGCAGCTTGGCCCAACTAGCGGGAGTTGGCACAGATACGCAGTATTTT. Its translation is CASSLAQLAGVGTDTQYF. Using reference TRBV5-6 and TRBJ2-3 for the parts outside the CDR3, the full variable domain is DAGVTQSPTHLIKTRGQQVTLRCSPKSGHDTVSWYQQALGQGPQFIFQYYEEEERQRGNFPDRFSGHQFPNYSSELNVNALLLGDSALYLCASSLAQLAGVGTDTQYFGPGTRLTVL.

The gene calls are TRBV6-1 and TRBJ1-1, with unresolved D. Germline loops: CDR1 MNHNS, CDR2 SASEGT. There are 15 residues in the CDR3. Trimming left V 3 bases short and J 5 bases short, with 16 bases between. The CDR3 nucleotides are TGTGCCAGCAGTGACCCTGCCCGGAGAGGGACTGAAGCTTTCTTT. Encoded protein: CASSDPARRGTEAFF.

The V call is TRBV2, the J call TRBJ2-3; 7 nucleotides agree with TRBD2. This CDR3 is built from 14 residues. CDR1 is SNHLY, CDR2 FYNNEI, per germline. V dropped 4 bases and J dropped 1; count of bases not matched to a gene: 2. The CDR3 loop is CASSASGGTDTQYF. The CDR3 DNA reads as TGTGCCAGCAGTGCTAGCGGAGGCACAGATACGCAGTATTTT. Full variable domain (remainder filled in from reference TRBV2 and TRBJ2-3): EPEVTQTPSHQVTQMGQEVILRCVPISNHLYFYWYRQILGQKVEFLVSFYNNEISEKSEIFDDQFSVERPDGSNFTLKIRSTKLEDSAMYFCASSASGGTDTQYFGPGTRLTVL.